These T cell receptor beta chains were read from a single sample in a study of T cell repertoires in cytomegalovirus infection. Via MiXCR, TCRdb re-called the reads, giving one row per CDR3 protein. The table shows 130,000 or so distinct CDR3 sequences, with 6.5% occurring only once. Sequencing was carried out using PBMCs. These receptors were collected from a human donor in good health (CMV status not recorded). Some clones in this sample may be carry-over from other donors' samples. The CDR3 runs from the conserved cysteine through the conserved F or W. D genes are given only for firm matches. Only some rows state a clone size, as once, few, many or a class for expanded clones.

D gene: TRBD1; CDR3 length: 17; V gene: TRBV7-2; J gene: TRBJ2-2; clone size: many; CDR3 protein: CASSLGSQGVITGELFF; CDR3 DNA: TGTGCCAGCAGCTTAGGTAGCCAGGGGGTAATCACCGGGGAGCTGTTTTTT
D gene: -; CDR3 length: 14; V gene: TRBV20-1; J gene: TRBJ2-5; clone size: -; CDR3 protein: CSAPRDAFLETQYF; CDR3 DNA: TGCAGTGCTCCTCGGGACGCCTTTTTGGAGACCCAGTACTTC
D gene: -; CDR3 length: 13; V gene: TRBV12-3/TRBV12-4; J gene: TRBJ1-1; clone size: many; CDR3 protein: CASSRSLNTEAFF; CDR3 DNA: TGTGCCAGCAGCCGGAGTTTGAACACTGAAGCTTTCTTT
D gene: -; CDR3 length: 14; V gene: TRBV5-1; J gene: TRBJ2-1; clone size: many; CDR3 protein: CASSLVPRDDEQFF; CDR3 DNA: TGCGCCAGCAGCTTGGTTCCGAGGGATGATGAGCAGTTCTTC
D gene: -; CDR3 length: 15; V gene: TRBV19; J gene: TRBJ2-1; clone size: many; CDR3 protein: CASSIRWLAVNEQFF; CDR3 DNA: TGTGCCAGTAGTATTCGTTGGCTAGCAGTGAATGAGCAGTTCTTC
D gene: -; CDR3 length: 18; V gene: TRBV7-9; J gene: TRBJ1-1; clone size: -; CDR3 protein: CASSPTPATWGGFGEAFF; CDR3 DNA: TGTGCCAGCAGCCCCACCCCCGCCACGTGGGGGGGCTTTGGTGAAGCTTTCTTT
D gene: -; CDR3 length: 16; V gene: TRBV19; J gene: TRBJ2-6; clone size: few; CDR3 protein: CASSIGARGGANVLTF; CDR3 DNA: TGTGCCAGTAGTATTGGGGCCCGCGGTGGGGCCAACGTCCTGACTTTC
D gene: TRBD1; CDR3 length: 14; V gene: TRBV5-6; J gene: TRBJ2-1; clone size: many; CDR3 protein: CASSPGQGDNEQFF; CDR3 DNA: TGTGCCAGCAGCCCGGGACAGGGAGACAATGAGCAGTTCTTC
D gene: TRBD1; CDR3 length: 14; V gene: TRBV7-2; J gene: TRBJ1-4; clone size: many; CDR3 protein: CASSQGGPREKLFF; CDR3 DNA: TGTGCCAGCAGCCAGGGGGGTCCTAGGGAAAAACTGTTTTTT
D gene: -; CDR3 length: 17; V gene: TRBV7-2; J gene: TRBJ2-3; clone size: many; CDR3 protein: CASSLGVGGLGTDTQYF; CDR3 DNA: TGTGCCAGCAGCTTAGGGGTGGGTGGGCTAGGCACAGATACGCAGTATTTT
D gene: TRBD1; CDR3 length: 13; V gene: TRBV20-1; J gene: TRBJ1-5; clone size: -; CDR3 protein: CSAIQGTNQPQHF; CDR3 DNA: TGCAGTGCTATACAGGGGACCAATCAGCCCCAGCATTTT
D gene: TRBD1; CDR3 length: 15; V gene: TRBV7-2; J gene: TRBJ2-7; clone size: many; CDR3 protein: CASSLGTAPTYEQYF; CDR3 DNA: TGTGCCAGCAGCTTGGGGACAGCACCCACCTACGAGCAGTACTTC
D gene: -; CDR3 length: 15; V gene: TRBV7-2; J gene: TRBJ2-3; clone size: many; CDR3 protein: CASSLETGGIGTQYF; CDR3 DNA: TGTGCCAGCAGCTTAGAGACTGGCGGAATCGGTACGCAGTATTTT
D gene: -; CDR3 length: 15; V gene: TRBV7-2; J gene: TRBJ1-1; clone size: many; CDR3 protein: CASSLSPGGGTEAFF; CDR3 DNA: TGTGCCAGCAGCTTATCCCCCGGGGGTGGCACTGAAGCTTTCTTT
D gene: TRBD1; CDR3 length: 17; V gene: TRBV9; J gene: TRBJ1-5; clone size: -; CDR3 protein: CASSVAPENRGHQPQHF; CDR3 DNA: TGTGCCAGCAGCGTAGCCCCTGAGAACAGGGGCCATCAGCCCCAGCATTTT
D gene: -; CDR3 length: 14; V gene: TRBV2; J gene: TRBJ1-1; clone size: many; CDR3 protein: CASRDPAGGTEAFF; CDR3 DNA: TGTGCCAGCAGGGACCCCGCGGGTGGGACTGAAGCTTTCTTT
D gene: TRBD2; CDR3 length: 16; V gene: TRBV14; J gene: TRBJ2-3; clone size: many; CDR3 protein: CASSPWGLAKIDTQYF; CDR3 DNA: TGTGCCAGCAGCCCCTGGGGACTAGCAAAGATAGATACGCAGTATTTT
D gene: -; CDR3 length: 14; V gene: TRBV7-9; J gene: TRBJ1-6; clone size: -; CDR3 protein: CASSLGHSNSPLHF; CDR3 DNA: TGTGCCAGCAGCTTGGGGCACTCAAATTCACCCCTCCACTTT
D gene: TRBD2; CDR3 length: 18; V gene: TRBV7-9; J gene: TRBJ2-6; clone size: few; CDR3 protein: CASSFPSGGASGANVLTF; CDR3 DNA: TGTGCCAGCAGCTTTCCTAGCGGGGGGGCCTCTGGGGCCAACGTCCTGACTTTC
D gene: TRBD2; CDR3 length: 16; V gene: TRBV19; J gene: TRBJ2-1; clone size: many; CDR3 protein: CASSNLAGGPSNEQFF; CDR3 DNA: TGTGCCAGTAGTAATCTGGCGGGGGGTCCCAGCAATGAGCAGTTCTTC
D gene: TRBD1; CDR3 length: 15; V gene: TRBV7-2; J gene: TRBJ1-2; clone size: many; CDR3 protein: CASSLNGQVSYGYTF; CDR3 DNA: TGTGCCAGCAGCTTAAACGGACAGGTCTCTTATGGCTACACCTTC
D gene: TRBD1; CDR3 length: 17; V gene: TRBV28; J gene: TRBJ1-6; clone size: many; CDR3 protein: CASKGQGVSLRNSPLHF; CDR3 DNA: TGTGCCAGCAAGGGACAGGGAGTTAGCCTTCGGAATTCACCCCTCCACTTT
D gene: -; CDR3 length: 14; V gene: TRBV7-9; J gene: TRBJ2-5; clone size: few; CDR3 protein: CASSRLARGETQYF; CDR3 DNA: TGTGCCAGCAGCCGCCTAGCTCGAGGAGAGACCCAGTACTTC
D gene: TRBD2; CDR3 length: 16; V gene: TRBV7-8; J gene: TRBJ2-5; clone size: many; CDR3 protein: CASSLVGTSGQETQYF; CDR3 DNA: TGTGCCAGCAGCTTAGTAGGGACTAGCGGACAAGAGACCCAGTACTTC
D gene: -; CDR3 length: 15; V gene: TRBV7-2; J gene: TRBJ1-1; clone size: many; CDR3 protein: CASSPGTGLVTEAFF; CDR3 DNA: TGTGCCAGCAGCCCCGGCACAGGGCTCGTCACTGAAGCTTTCTTT
D gene: -; CDR3 length: 14; V gene: TRBV2; J gene: TRBJ1-2; clone size: few; CDR3 protein: CASSEVGQRYGYTF; CDR3 DNA: TGTGCCAGCAGTGAAGTAGGACAGCGGTATGGCTACACCTTC
D gene: -; CDR3 length: 14; V gene: TRBV7-2; J gene: TRBJ1-4; clone size: many; CDR3 protein: CASGRDRFVEKLFF; CDR3 DNA: TGTGCCAGCGGTAGGGACCGCTTCGTAGAAAAACTGTTTTTT
D gene: -; CDR3 length: 14; V gene: TRBV20-1; J gene: TRBJ2-3; clone size: few; CDR3 protein: CSACESLSTDTQYF; CDR3 DNA: TGCAGTGCTTGTGAATCGCTTAGCACAGATACGCAGTATTTT
D gene: -; CDR3 length: 16; V gene: TRBV7-2; J gene: TRBJ2-1; clone size: many; CDR3 protein: CASSPEGGARDNEQFF; CDR3 DNA: TGTGCCAGCAGCCCAGAGGGCGGGGCGAGGGACAATGAGCAGTTCTTC
D gene: -; CDR3 length: 14; V gene: TRBV12-3/TRBV12-4; J gene: TRBJ1-3; clone size: many; CDR3 protein: CASRSGWGGNTIYF; CDR3 DNA: TGTGCCAGCAGATCAGGCTGGGGTGGAAACACCATATATTTT
D gene: -; CDR3 length: 13; V gene: TRBV10-2; J gene: TRBJ2-1; clone size: -; CDR3 protein: CAIGGPIFYEQFF; CDR3 DNA: TGCGCCATTGGGGGACCTATTTTCTATGAGCAGTTCTTC
D gene: -; CDR3 length: 11; V gene: TRBV20-1; J gene: TRBJ2-7; clone size: -; CDR3 protein: CSARNAREQYF; CDR3 DNA: TGCAGTGCTAGAAACGCTCGAGAGCAGTACTTC
D gene: TRBD2; CDR3 length: 15; V gene: TRBV11-3; J gene: TRBJ2-5; clone size: many; CDR3 protein: CASSSRSGGQETQYF; CDR3 DNA: TGTGCCAGCAGCTCCCGAAGCGGGGGGCAAGAGACCCAGTACTTC
D gene: -; CDR3 length: 13; V gene: TRBV7-8; J gene: TRBJ1-1; clone size: many; CDR3 protein: CASSFGKNTEAFF; CDR3 DNA: TGTGCCAGCAGCTTCGGCAAAAACACTGAAGCTTTCTTT
D gene: TRBD1; CDR3 length: 18; V gene: TRBV7-2; J gene: TRBJ2-7; clone size: many; CDR3 protein: CASSSQVSGTGASYEQYF; CDR3 DNA: TGTGCCAGCAGCTCACAAGTTTCCGGGACAGGGGCCTCCTACGAGCAGTACTTC
D gene: -; CDR3 length: 13; V gene: TRBV28; J gene: TRBJ2-7; clone size: few; CDR3 protein: CASTQSGVYEQYF; CDR3 DNA: TGTGCCAGCACTCAGTCAGGGGTCTACGAGCAGTACTTC
D gene: TRBD2; CDR3 length: 17; V gene: TRBV5-1; J gene: TRBJ2-5; clone size: many; CDR3 protein: CASRPAGDRGVRETQYF; CDR3 DNA: TGCGCCAGCAGACCGGCGGGGGACCGTGGCGTTAGGGAGACCCAGTACTTC
D gene: TRBD2; CDR3 length: 14; V gene: TRBV12-3/TRBV12-4; J gene: TRBJ2-7; clone size: -; CDR3 protein: CASRGSGSSYEQYF; CDR3 DNA: TGTGCCAGTAGGGGAAGCGGGAGCTCCTACGAGCAGTACTTC
D gene: TRBD1; CDR3 length: 17; V gene: TRBV6-1; J gene: TRBJ1-5; clone size: many; CDR3 protein: CASQGDRGPSGNQPQHF; CDR3 DNA: TGTGCCAGCCAAGGGGACAGGGGGCCTTCTGGCAATCAGCCCCAGCATTTT
D gene: -; CDR3 length: 11; V gene: TRBV29-1; J gene: TRBJ1-1; clone size: -; CDR3 protein: CSVARPTEAFF; CDR3 DNA: TGCAGCGTTGCCCGACCCACTGAAGCTTTCTTT
D gene: TRBD1; CDR3 length: 16; V gene: TRBV7-8; J gene: TRBJ1-1; clone size: many; CDR3 protein: CASSLAPGQGATEAFF; CDR3 DNA: TGTGCCAGCAGCTTAGCGCCGGGACAGGGGGCCACTGAAGCTTTCTTT
D gene: -; CDR3 length: 21; V gene: TRBV7-9; J gene: TRBJ1-6; clone size: many; CDR3 protein: CASRGGAKLNRDKVDNSPLHF; CDR3 DNA: TGTGCCAGCAGAGGTGGGGCTAAGCTCAACAGGGATAAGGTGGATAATTCACCCCTCCACTTT
D gene: -; CDR3 length: 16; V gene: TRBV30; J gene: TRBJ2-7; clone size: few; CDR3 protein: CAWSPRRGPIAYEQYF; CDR3 DNA: TGTGCCTGGAGTCCGAGAAGGGGACCGATCGCCTACGAGCAGTACTTC
D gene: -; CDR3 length: 12; V gene: TRBV7-2; J gene: TRBJ1-1; clone size: many; CDR3 protein: CASTLVNTEAFF; CDR3 DNA: TGTGCCAGCACCCTAGTGAACACTGAAGCTTTCTTT
D gene: -; CDR3 length: 13; V gene: TRBV2; J gene: TRBJ1-1; clone size: -; CDR3 protein: CASSERQITEAFF; CDR3 DNA: TGTGCCAGCAGTGAGCGACAGATCACTGAAGCTTTCTTT
D gene: TRBD2; CDR3 length: 18; V gene: TRBV24-1; J gene: TRBJ2-3; clone size: many; CDR3 protein: CATSDPLPSGGSTDTQYF; CDR3 DNA: TGTGCCACCAGTGACCCCCTTCCTAGCGGGGGATCCACAGATACGCAGTATTTT
D gene: -; CDR3 length: 14; V gene: TRBV4-1; J gene: TRBJ2-7; clone size: -; CDR3 protein: CASSQAGTGGEQYF; CDR3 DNA: TGCGCCAGCAGCCAAGCAGGGACCGGTGGGGAGCAGTACTTC
D gene: -; CDR3 length: 11; V gene: TRBV28; J gene: TRBJ1-5; clone size: many; CDR3 protein: CATAEQWAQHF; CDR3 DNA: TGTGCCACCGCTGAACAATGGGCCCAGCATTTT
D gene: -; CDR3 length: 14; V gene: TRBV20-1; J gene: TRBJ1-1; clone size: -; CDR3 protein: CSASSRLKNTEAFF; CDR3 DNA: TGCAGTGCTAGCTCCCGACTGAAGAACACTGAAGCTTTCTTT
D gene: -; CDR3 length: 13; V gene: TRBV7-9; J gene: TRBJ2-5; clone size: many; CDR3 protein: CASSTDSWGTQYF; CDR3 DNA: TGTGCCAGCAGCACGGACTCCTGGGGGACCCAGTACTTC
D gene: -; CDR3 length: 15; V gene: TRBV7-2; J gene: TRBJ1-5; clone size: many; CDR3 protein: CASSADSSGNQPQHF; CDR3 DNA: TGTGCCAGCAGCGCGGACAGCTCCGGCAATCAGCCCCAGCATTTT
D gene: -; CDR3 length: 16; V gene: TRBV7-2; J gene: TRBJ2-7; clone size: many; CDR3 protein: CASSPEVLGGPTEQYF; CDR3 DNA: TGTGCCAGCAGCCCTGAGGTTCTCGGGGGGCCGACTGAGCAGTACTTC
D gene: TRBD2; CDR3 length: 14; V gene: TRBV5-1; J gene: TRBJ2-7; clone size: -; CDR3 protein: CASKPQGGSPEQYF; CDR3 DNA: TGCGCCAGCAAACCCCAGGGAGGGTCCCCCGAGCAGTACTTC
D gene: TRBD1; CDR3 length: 16; V gene: TRBV23-1; J gene: TRBJ2-7; clone size: -; CDR3 protein: CASRAGTGRPSYEQYF; CDR3 DNA: TGCGCCAGCAGGGCCGGGACAGGCCGCCCCTCCTACGAGCAGTACTTC
D gene: -; CDR3 length: 15; V gene: TRBV10-3; J gene: TRBJ1-1; clone size: few; CDR3 protein: CAISPTQDRNTEAFF; CDR3 DNA: TGTGCCATCAGTCCGACACAGGACAGGAACACTGAAGCTTTCTTT